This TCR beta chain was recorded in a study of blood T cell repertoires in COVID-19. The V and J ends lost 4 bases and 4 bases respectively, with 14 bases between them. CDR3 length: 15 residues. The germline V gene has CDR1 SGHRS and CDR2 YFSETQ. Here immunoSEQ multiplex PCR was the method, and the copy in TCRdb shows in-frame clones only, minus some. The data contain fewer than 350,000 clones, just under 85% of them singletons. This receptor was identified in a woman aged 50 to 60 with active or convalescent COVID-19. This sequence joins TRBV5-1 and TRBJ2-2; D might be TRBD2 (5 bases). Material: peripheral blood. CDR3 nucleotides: TGCGCCAGCAGCGACCCCTCGAGGGTCACCGGGGAGCTGTTTTTT. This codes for CASSDPSRVTGELFF.